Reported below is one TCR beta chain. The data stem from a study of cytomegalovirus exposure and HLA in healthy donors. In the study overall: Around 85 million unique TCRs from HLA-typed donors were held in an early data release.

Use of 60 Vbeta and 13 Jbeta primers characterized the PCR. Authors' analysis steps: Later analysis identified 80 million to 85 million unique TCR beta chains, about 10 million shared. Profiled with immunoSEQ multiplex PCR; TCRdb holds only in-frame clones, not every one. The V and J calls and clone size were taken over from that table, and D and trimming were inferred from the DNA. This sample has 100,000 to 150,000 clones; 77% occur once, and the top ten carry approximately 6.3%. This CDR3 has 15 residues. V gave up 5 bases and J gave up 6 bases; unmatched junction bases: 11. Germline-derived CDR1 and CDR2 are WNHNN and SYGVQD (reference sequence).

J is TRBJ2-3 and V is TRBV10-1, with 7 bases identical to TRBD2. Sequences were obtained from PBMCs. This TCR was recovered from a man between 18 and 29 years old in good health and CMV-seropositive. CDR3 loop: CASSTGLEVADTQYF. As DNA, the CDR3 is TGCGCCAGCAGTACCGGACTAGAAGTAGCGGATACGCAGTATTTT.